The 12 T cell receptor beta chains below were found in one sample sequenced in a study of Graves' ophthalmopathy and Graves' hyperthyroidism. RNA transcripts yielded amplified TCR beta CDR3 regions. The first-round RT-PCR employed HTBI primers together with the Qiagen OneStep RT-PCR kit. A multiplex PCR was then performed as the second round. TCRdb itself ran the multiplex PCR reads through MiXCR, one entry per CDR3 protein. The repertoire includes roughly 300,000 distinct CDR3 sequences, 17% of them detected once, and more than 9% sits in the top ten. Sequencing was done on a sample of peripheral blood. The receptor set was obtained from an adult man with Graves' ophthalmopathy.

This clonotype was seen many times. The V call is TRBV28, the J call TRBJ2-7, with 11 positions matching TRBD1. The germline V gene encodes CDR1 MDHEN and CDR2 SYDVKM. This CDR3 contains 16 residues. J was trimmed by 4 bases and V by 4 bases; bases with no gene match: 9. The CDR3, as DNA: TGTGCCAGCAGTTCACAAGGACAGGGGGCTCCTTACGAGCAGTACTTC. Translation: CASSSQGQGAPYEQYF.

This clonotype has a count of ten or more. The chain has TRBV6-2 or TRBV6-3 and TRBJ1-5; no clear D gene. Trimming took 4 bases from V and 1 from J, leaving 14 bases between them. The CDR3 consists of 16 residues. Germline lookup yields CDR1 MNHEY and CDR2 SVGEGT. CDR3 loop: CASSWRQIVSNQPQHF. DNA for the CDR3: TGTGCCAGCAGTTGGCGGCAGATTGTGAGCAATCAGCCCCAGCATTTT.

The CDR3 DNA sequence: TGTGCCAGCAGAAAATCTCTAGGGACCGGGGAGCTGTTTTTT. Protein: CASRKSLGTGELFF. The rearrangement joins TRBV12-3 or TRBV12-4 to TRBJ2-2; D not resolved. V lost 6 bases to trimming and J lost 5 bases, with 13 bases between them. The CDR3 loop spans 14 amino acids.

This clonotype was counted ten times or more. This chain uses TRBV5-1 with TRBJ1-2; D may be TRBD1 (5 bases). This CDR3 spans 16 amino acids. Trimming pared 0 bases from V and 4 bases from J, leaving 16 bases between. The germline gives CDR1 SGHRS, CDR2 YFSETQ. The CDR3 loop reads CASSLVEGDPSYGYTF. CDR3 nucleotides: TGCGCCAGCAGCTTGGTTGAAGGGGACCCTAGCTATGGCTACACCTTC.

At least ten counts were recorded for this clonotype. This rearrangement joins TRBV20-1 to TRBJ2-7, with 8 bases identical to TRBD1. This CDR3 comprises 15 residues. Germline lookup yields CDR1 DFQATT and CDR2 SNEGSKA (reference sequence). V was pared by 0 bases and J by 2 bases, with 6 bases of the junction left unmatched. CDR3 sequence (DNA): TGCAGTGCTAGAGATAGGACAGGGACAACCTACGAGCAGTACTTC. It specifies CSARDRTGTTYEQYF.

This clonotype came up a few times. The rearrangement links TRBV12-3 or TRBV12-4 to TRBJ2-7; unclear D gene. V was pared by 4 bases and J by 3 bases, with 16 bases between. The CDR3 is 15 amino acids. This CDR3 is CASSSKDLTSYEQYF. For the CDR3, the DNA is TGTGCCAGCAGTTCGAAAGACCTAACGAGCTACGAGCAGTACTTC.

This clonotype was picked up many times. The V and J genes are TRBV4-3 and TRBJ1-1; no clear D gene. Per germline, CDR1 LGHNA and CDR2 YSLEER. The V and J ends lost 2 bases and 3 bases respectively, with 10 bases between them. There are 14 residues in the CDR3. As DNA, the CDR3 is TGCGCCAGCAGCCAATCGGTTGGGGACACTGAAGCTTTCTTT. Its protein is CASSQSVGDTEAFF.

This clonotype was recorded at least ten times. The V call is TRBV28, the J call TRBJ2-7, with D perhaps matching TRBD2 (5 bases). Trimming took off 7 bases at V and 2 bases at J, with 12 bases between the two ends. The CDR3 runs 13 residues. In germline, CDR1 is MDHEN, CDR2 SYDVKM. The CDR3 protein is CASKELVTYEQYF. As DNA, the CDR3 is TGTGCCAGCAAGGAACTAGTTACCTACGAGCAGTACTTC. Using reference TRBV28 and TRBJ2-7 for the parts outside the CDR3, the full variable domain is DVKVTQSSRYLVKRTGEKVFLECVQDMDHENMFWYRQDPGLGLRLIYFSYDVKMKEKGDIPEGYSVSREKKERFSLILESASTNQTSMYLCASKELVTYEQYFGPGTRLTVT.

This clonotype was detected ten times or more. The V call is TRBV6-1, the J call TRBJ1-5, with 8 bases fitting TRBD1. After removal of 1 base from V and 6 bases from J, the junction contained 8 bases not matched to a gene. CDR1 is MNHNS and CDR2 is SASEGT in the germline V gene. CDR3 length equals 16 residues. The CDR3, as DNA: TGTGCCAGCAGTGAAGTATGGGCAGGGGGCTTTCAGCCCCAGCATTTT. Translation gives CASSEVWAGGFQPQHF.

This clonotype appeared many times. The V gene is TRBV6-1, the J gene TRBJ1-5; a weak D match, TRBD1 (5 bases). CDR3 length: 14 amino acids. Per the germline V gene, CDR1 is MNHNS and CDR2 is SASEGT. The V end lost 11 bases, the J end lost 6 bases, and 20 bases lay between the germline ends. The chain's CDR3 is CACPERGPGQPQHF. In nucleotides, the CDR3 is TGTGCCTGCCCGGAAAGGGGTCCGGGTCAGCCCCAGCATTTT.

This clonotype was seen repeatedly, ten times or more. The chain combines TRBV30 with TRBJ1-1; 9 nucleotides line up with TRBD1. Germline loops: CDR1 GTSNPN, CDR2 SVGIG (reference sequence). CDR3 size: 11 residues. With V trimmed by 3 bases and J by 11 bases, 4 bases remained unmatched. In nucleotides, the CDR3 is TGTGCCTGGAGCGACAGGGGGGTCGCTTTCTTT. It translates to CAWSDRGVAFF.

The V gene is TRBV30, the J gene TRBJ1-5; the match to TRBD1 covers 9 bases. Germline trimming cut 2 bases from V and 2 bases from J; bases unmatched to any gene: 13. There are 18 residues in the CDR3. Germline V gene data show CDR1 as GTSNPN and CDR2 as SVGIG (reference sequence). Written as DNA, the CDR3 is TGTGCCTGGAGTAGAGATAGGACAGGGGTGGGGGGCAATCAGCCCCAGCATTTT. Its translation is CAWSRDRTGVGGNQPQHF.